Listed below are T cell receptor beta chains from one sample, sequenced in a study of blood T cell repertoires in COVID-19. Assay used: immunoSEQ multiplex PCR; TCRdb lists only in-frame clones, some missing. The sample includes 350,000 to 500,000 clones, roughly 88% seen only once; the top ten take 1.2% to 1.5%. Source material: PBMCs or T cells enriched from blood (not recorded which). The source of these receptors is a woman aged 18-30 years who had been exposed to COVID-19. The conserved cysteine and the conserved F or W are not part of the CDR3 here. Each record gives: V gene, J gene, CDR3 protein.

V gene: TRBV19
J gene: TRBJ1-5
CDR3 protein: ASSTNRDLRIPQH

V gene: TRBV27
J gene: TRBJ1-1
CDR3 protein: ASSLSGGTEAF

V gene: TRBV6-5
J gene: TRBJ2-1
CDR3 protein: ASSYGGQGKGNEQF

V gene: TRBV7-8
J gene: TRBJ2-3
CDR3 protein: ASSFLTGDTQY

V gene: TRBV19
J gene: TRBJ2-2
CDR3 protein: ASNLGQGGTGELF

V gene: TRBV5-6
J gene: TRBJ2-7
CDR3 protein: ASSPHLNYEQY

V gene: TRBV4-1
J gene: TRBJ2-4
CDR3 protein: ASSHDTGPTIENIQY

V gene: TRBV6-2/TRBV6-3
J gene: TRBJ1-4
CDR3 protein: ASSHGGKGNEKLF

V gene: TRBV12-3/TRBV12-4
J gene: TRBJ1-2
CDR3 protein: ASSSDRVYGYT

V gene: TRBV6-5
J gene: TRBJ1-5
CDR3 protein: ASRNDRERNQPQH

V gene: TRBV7-2
J gene: TRBJ1-5
CDR3 protein: ASSLTSPNQPQH

V gene: TRBV6-2/TRBV6-3
J gene: TRBJ2-7
CDR3 protein: ASRPLTPLYEQY

V gene: TRBV19
J gene: TRBJ2-7
CDR3 protein: ASTPGDSSSYEQY

V gene: TRBV6-5
J gene: TRBJ1-1
CDR3 protein: ASRDSPNTEAF

V gene: TRBV5-6
J gene: TRBJ2-7
CDR3 protein: ASSLRNLRTAYEQY

V gene: TRBV10-3
J gene: TRBJ2-3
CDR3 protein: AISEPGLAGADTQY

V gene: TRBV6-4
J gene: TRBJ1-6
CDR3 protein: ASSDSGGDNSPLH

V gene: TRBV11-2
J gene: TRBJ1-2
CDR3 protein: ASSLDQGARGYT

V gene: TRBV7-2
J gene: TRBJ1-2
CDR3 protein: ASSLIGQGNYGYT

V gene: TRBV4-2
J gene: TRBJ2-3
CDR3 protein: ASSQALHGGLAGGPLRDTQY

V gene: TRBV24-1
J gene: TRBJ1-1
CDR3 protein: ATSDPSGGGTEAF

V gene: TRBV28
J gene: TRBJ1-2
CDR3 protein: ASIKGAGSYGYT